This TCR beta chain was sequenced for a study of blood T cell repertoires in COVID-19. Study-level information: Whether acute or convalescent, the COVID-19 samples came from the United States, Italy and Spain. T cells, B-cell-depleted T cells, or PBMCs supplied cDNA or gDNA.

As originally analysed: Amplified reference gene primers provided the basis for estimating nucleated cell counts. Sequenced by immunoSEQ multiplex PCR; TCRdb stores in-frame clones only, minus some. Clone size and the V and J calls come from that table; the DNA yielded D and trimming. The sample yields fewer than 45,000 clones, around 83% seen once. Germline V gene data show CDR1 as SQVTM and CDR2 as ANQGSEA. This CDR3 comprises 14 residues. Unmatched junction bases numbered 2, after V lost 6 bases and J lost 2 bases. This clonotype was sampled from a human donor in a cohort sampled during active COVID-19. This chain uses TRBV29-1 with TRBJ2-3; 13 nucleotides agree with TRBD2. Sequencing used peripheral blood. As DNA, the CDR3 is TGCAGCGTGGGGACTAGCGGGATCACAGATACGCAGTATTTT. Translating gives CSVGTSGITDTQYF.